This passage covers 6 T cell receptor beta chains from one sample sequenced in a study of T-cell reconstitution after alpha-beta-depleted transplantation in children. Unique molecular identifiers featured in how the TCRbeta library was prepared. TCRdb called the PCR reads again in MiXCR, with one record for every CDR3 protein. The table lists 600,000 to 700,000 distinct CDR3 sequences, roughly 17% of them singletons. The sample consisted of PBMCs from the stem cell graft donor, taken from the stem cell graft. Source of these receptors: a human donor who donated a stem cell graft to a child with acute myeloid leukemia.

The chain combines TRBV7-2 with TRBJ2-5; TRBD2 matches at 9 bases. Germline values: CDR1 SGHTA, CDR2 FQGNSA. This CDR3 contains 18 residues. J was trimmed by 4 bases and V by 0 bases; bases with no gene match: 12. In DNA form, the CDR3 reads TGTGCCAGCAGCTTAGCGCGCGGGCTGCGGGGGGGCGTAGAGACCCAGTACTTC. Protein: CASSLARGLRGGVETQYF.

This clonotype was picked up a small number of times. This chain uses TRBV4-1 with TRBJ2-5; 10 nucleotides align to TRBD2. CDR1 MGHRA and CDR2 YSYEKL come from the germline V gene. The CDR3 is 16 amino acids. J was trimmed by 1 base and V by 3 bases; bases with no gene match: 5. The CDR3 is CASSHGLAGAQETQYF. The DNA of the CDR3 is TGCGCCAGCAGCCATGGTCTAGCGGGGGCCCAAGAGACCCAGTACTTC.

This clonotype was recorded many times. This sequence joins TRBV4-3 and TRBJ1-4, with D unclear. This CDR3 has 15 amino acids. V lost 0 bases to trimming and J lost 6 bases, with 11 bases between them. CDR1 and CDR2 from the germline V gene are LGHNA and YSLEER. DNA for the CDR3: TGCGCCAGCAGCCAAGATGGGGAGGGAGATGAAAAACTGTTTTTT. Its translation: CASSQDGEGDEKLFF.

The CDR3 bases are TGCAGCGGCACGACTTCGGGGCGCGGGAACACTGAAGCTTTCTTT. As protein: CSGTTSGRGNTEAFF. V gene TRBV29-1 combines with J gene TRBJ1-1; tentative D call: TRBD1 (5 bases). Germline assignment: CDR1 SQVTM and CDR2 ANQGSEA. V dropped 7 bases and J dropped 1 base, with 19 bases sitting between them. This CDR3 is built from 15 residues.

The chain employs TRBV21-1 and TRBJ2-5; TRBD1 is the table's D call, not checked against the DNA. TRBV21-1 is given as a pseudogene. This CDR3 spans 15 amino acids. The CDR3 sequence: CASSKRGGGWETQYF. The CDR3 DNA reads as TGTGCCAGCAGCAAACGGGGAGGGGGCTGGGAGACCCAGTACTTC.

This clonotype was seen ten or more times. CDR3 nucleotides: TGCAGCGTTGAAAACCGTCGGGGTGACATTCAGTACTTC. Its protein product is CSVENRRGDIQYF. The rearrangement links TRBV29-1 to TRBJ2-4; D is perhaps TRBD2 (5 bases). From germline, CDR1 is SQVTM and CDR2 ANQGSEA. V lost 2 bases, J lost 8 bases, and 13 bases lay in between. CDR3 length equals 13 residues.